The rows below give T cell receptor beta chains drawn from one sample of a study of shared clonotypes between healthy human individuals. Using immunoSEQ multiplex PCR, the repertoire was profiled, and TCRdb retains in-frame clones only, with some absent. The data show 780,000 or so clones, with roughly 72% seen just once and around 1.7% held by the top ten. Material: memory CD4+ T cells sorted from blood. The origin of the receptors is a woman aged 25 to 39 in good health. The CDR3 runs from the conserved cysteine through the conserved F or W. The D gene is left open where the match is weak. Only part of the rows carry a size: once, few, many, or a class if the clone is expanded.

TRBD1,TRBJ1-2,once,TRBV29-1,CSVEYGPGTDASYTF,TGCAGCGTTGAATATGGTCCGGGGACAGATGCTTCCTACACCTTC
TRBD1,TRBJ2-2,once,TRBV9,CASSAGTGGGGELFF,TGTGCCAGCAGCGCCGGGACAGGGGGCGGGGGGGAGCTGTTTTTT
TRBD2,TRBJ2-1,.,TRBV10-3,CAISETKLAGGSDEQFF,TGTGCCATCAGTGAGACAAAGTTAGCGGGAGGCTCGGATGAGCAGTTCTTC
TRBD2,TRBJ2-7,.,TRBV7-2,CASSLSSGTGYEQYF,TGTGCCAGCAGCTTATCTAGCGGGACTGGTTACGAGCAGTACTTC
.,TRBJ2-7,.,TRBV5-4,CASSSADRYEQYF,TGTGCCAGCAGCTCGGCCGACCGCTACGAGCAGTACTTC
.,TRBJ2-5,.,TRBV7-2,CASSLLSQGETQYF,TGTGCCAGCAGCTTGCTTTCACAGGGAGAGACCCAGTACTTC
.,TRBJ2-7,.,TRBV4-1,CASSTWGGGRNYEQYF,TGCGCCAGCAGCACATGGGGGGGCGGGAGAAACTACGAGCAGTACTTC
.,TRBJ2-5,.,TRBV5-1,CASSLGSYNQETQYF,TGCGCCAGCAGCTTGGGAAGCTACAACCAAGAGACCCAGTACTTC
.,TRBJ2-7,.,TRBV6-1,CASSGPFAGPSYEQYF,TGTGCCAGCAGTGGGCCTTTCGCGGGCCCGTCCTACGAGCAGTACTTC
.,TRBJ2-7,.,TRBV27,CASSLGLFTSYEQYF,TGTGCCAGCAGTTTGGGACTTTTTACCTCCTACGAGCAGTACTTC
.,TRBJ2-6,.,TRBV11-3,CASSPSRGANVLTF,TGTGCCAGCAGCCCATCCCGGGGGGCCAACGTCCTGACTTTC
.,TRBJ1-1,.,TRBV6-1,CASRRTENTEAFF,TGTGCCAGCAGAAGGACAGAGAACACTGAAGCTTTCTTT
TRBD2,TRBJ2-3,once,TRBV7-9,CASRSLAGETTDTQYF,TGTGCCAGCAGATCTCTAGCGGGAGAGACCACAGATACGCAGTATTTT
.,TRBJ1-1,.,TRBV7-9,CASIPAGVLNTEAFF,TGTGCCAGCATCCCCGCGGGGGTCCTGAACACTGAAGCTTTCTTT
.,TRBJ1-1,.,TRBV28,CASSPPRMNTEAFF,TGTGCCAGCAGTCCCCCGAGGATGAACACTGAAGCTTTCTTT
TRBD1,TRBJ1-1,.,TRBV19,CASSKRGREMNTEAFF,TGTGCCAGTAGTAAGAGGGGGCGAGAGATGAACACTGAAGCTTTCTTT
TRBD1,TRBJ1-4,once,TRBV2,CASRTEQGIAEKLFF,TGTGCCAGCAGAACAGAACAGGGGATCGCTGAAAAACTGTTTTTT
TRBD1,TRBJ2-1,many,TRBV29-1,CSVNPGQGAGEQFF,TGCAGCGTCAATCCGGGACAGGGGGCGGGTGAGCAGTTCTTC
TRBD1,TRBJ2-3,once,TRBV6-5,CAISRPGQGTDTQYF,TGTGCCATCTCCCGACCGGGACAGGGCACAGATACGCAGTATTTT
.,TRBJ1-2,.,TRBV28,CASRITGPNYGYTF,TGTGCCAGCAGAATAACAGGCCCGAACTATGGCTACACCTTC
.,TRBJ2-4,few,TRBV19,CASSTLSGAKNIQYF,TGTGCCAGTAGTACCCTTAGCGGCGCCAAAAACATTCAGTACTTC
TRBD1,TRBJ1-1,once,TRBV10-3,CAIRLGQGVTEAFF,TGTGCCATCAGACTCGGACAGGGGGTCACTGAAGCTTTCTTT
.,TRBJ2-6,.,TRBV19,CASRDGLSGRLGANVLTF,TGTGCCAGTAGGGATGGCCTGTCAGGCCGTCTTGGGGCCAACGTCCTGACTTTC
TRBD1,TRBJ1-5,.,TRBV19,CASRGTDYSNQPQHF,TGTGCCAGTAGAGGGACAGACTATAGCAATCAGCCCCAGCATTTT
TRBD2,TRBJ2-7,.,TRBV28,CASSLSWSGGEQYF,TGTGCCAGCAGTTTAAGCTGGAGCGGGGGAGAGCAGTACTTC
.,TRBJ1-4,.,TRBV6-5,CASSYRGGTNEKLFF,TGTGCCAGCAGTTACAGGGGGGGGACTAATGAAAAACTGTTTTTT
TRBD2,TRBJ2-1,.,TRBV18,CASSPSGGPAYNEQFF,TGTGCCAGCTCACCCTCGGGAGGGCCGGCCTACAATGAGCAGTTCTTC
TRBD2,TRBJ2-2,.,TRBV2,CASRNLAGVSNTGELFF,TGTGCCAGCAGGAACCTAGCGGGAGTTTCGAACACCGGGGAGCTGTTTTTT
TRBD2,TRBJ2-7,few,TRBV28,CASLRGGASYEQYF,TGTGCCAGCCTCCGGGGGGGCGCCTCCTACGAGCAGTACTTC
.,TRBJ1-2,.,TRBV28,CASGTTANYGYTF,TGTGCCAGCGGAACCACCGCGAACTATGGCTACACCTTC
TRBD2,TRBJ2-1,.,TRBV5-1,CASDSRGSAGGGSYNEQFF,TGCGCCAGCGACTCCAGGGGCTCAGCGGGAGGAGGCTCCTACAATGAGCAGTTCTTC
TRBD1,TRBJ1-2,.,TRBV10-3,CATNGRDRDVYGYTF,TGTGCCACCAACGGGCGGGACAGGGATGTATATGGCTACACCTTC
.,TRBJ1-1,.,TRBV7-6,CASSGYRVNTEAFF,TGTGCCAGCAGCGGATACAGGGTGAACACTGAAGCTTTCTTT
TRBD2,TRBJ2-1,.,TRBV19,CASKGKMGLAPNEQFF,TGTGCCAGTAAAGGGAAGATGGGACTAGCACCCAATGAGCAGTTCTTC
.,TRBJ1-5,.,TRBV18,CASSPAGFGNQPQHF,TGTGCCAGCTCACCTGCCGGGTTTGGGAATCAGCCCCAGCATTTT
.,TRBJ2-1,.,TRBV27,CASSFRRSTKFIDNEQFF,TGTGCCAGCAGTTTTAGAAGAAGTACCAAATTTATCGACAATGAGCAGTTCTTC
.,TRBJ2-1,.,TRBV9,CASSVDSGPYNEQFF,TGTGCCAGCAGCGTAGACAGCGGACCTTACAATGAGCAGTTCTTC
TRBD2,TRBJ2-7,.,TRBV2,CASGESGREQYF,TGTGCCAGCGGGGAAAGCGGGAGGGAGCAGTACTTC
TRBD2,TRBJ2-3,once,TRBV11-2,CASSLEASGRLRGDTQYF,TGTGCCAGCAGCTTAGAGGCTAGCGGGAGGCTTAGGGGAGATACGCAGTATTTT
.,TRBJ2-3,.,TRBV6-6,CASRDPGRQYF,TGTGCCAGCAGGGACCCCGGTCGGCAGTATTTT
.,TRBJ1-1,.,TRBV7-9,CASSSTGYLQGNTEAFF,TGTGCCAGCAGCTCCACGGGATATTTACAGGGGAACACTGAAGCTTTCTTT
.,TRBJ1-5,.,TRBV2,CASAAGPQSNQPQHF,TGTGCCAGCGCGGCTGGCCCACAGAGCAATCAGCCCCAGCATTTT
TRBD1,TRBJ2-5,once,TRBV28,CASSSGTGWETQYF,TGTGCCAGCAGTTCCGGGACAGGATGGGAGACCCAGTACTTC
.,TRBJ1-3,.,TRBV19,CASSILGSSSGNTIYF,TGTGCCAGTAGTATCCTCGGTAGTAGCTCTGGAAACACCATATATTTT
TRBD2,TRBJ2-1,.,TRBV25-1,CASSGGLAGYNEQFF,TGTGCCAGCAGTGGCGGACTAGCGGGGTACAATGAGCAGTTCTTC
.,TRBJ2-7,.,TRBV29-1,CSVEDGGRRGEQYF,TGCAGCGTTGAAGATGGCGGCCGAAGGGGCGAGCAGTACTTC
TRBD1,TRBJ1-2,.,TRBV28,CASSTGALRYGYTF,TGTGCCAGCAGTACAGGGGCCTTACGCTATGGCTACACCTTC
TRBD2,TRBJ2-1,.,TRBV27,CASSLSGTSGYNEQFF,TGTGCCAGCAGTTTATCGGGGACTAGCGGGTACAATGAGCAGTTCTTC
.,TRBJ2-2,.,TRBV4-2,CASSQDGGSTGELFF,TGTGCCAGCAGCCAAGATGGGGGGTCAACCGGGGAGCTGTTTTTT
.,TRBJ1-5,.,TRBV27,CAARTANQPQHF,TGTGCCGCACGGACTGCCAATCAGCCCCAGCATTTT
TRBD1,TRBJ1-2,.,TRBV27,CASSLEGRGLGGYTF,TGTGCCAGCAGTTTAGAGGGCAGGGGGCTGGGGGGCTACACCTTC